The table lists the clone carrying this TCR beta chain with a few counts. Antigen: not known. The sample comes from a study of T cells after yellow fever vaccination. Study outcomes and limitations: Overlap between CD4 and CD8 compartments was detected for a small share of clonotypes. After the booster, roughly 96% of CD4 and about nine tenths of CD8 primary-response clones were re-detected. Researchers cautioned that FACS-sorted repertoires could harbor abundant clonotypes contaminating from the bulk population.

A universal primer site and UMIs were added as TCR cDNA was made by 5'RACE template switching. Each CDR3 protein gets one entry after TCRdb re-called the 5' RACE reads with MiXCR. The repertoire includes 200,000 to 250,000 distinct CDR3 sequences, around 7% of them detected once, and about 0.85% sits in the top ten. The CDR3 covers 17 residues. Trimming pared 7 bases from V and 5 bases from J, leaving 24 bases between. This chain uses TRBV12-3 or TRBV12-4 with TRBJ1-5, with a tentative D call TRBD1 (5 bases). This TCR was sampled from a man between 25 and 39 years old who received the YFV17D yellow fever vaccine. The sample consisted of CD4+ T cells sorted from PBMCs, taken 15 days after the yellow fever booster vaccination. The CDR3 region is CASKPRLAGGRDQPQHF. CDR3 DNA sequence: TGTGCCAGCAAACCCCGCCTCGCCGGGGGACGTGATCAGCCCCAGCATTTT.